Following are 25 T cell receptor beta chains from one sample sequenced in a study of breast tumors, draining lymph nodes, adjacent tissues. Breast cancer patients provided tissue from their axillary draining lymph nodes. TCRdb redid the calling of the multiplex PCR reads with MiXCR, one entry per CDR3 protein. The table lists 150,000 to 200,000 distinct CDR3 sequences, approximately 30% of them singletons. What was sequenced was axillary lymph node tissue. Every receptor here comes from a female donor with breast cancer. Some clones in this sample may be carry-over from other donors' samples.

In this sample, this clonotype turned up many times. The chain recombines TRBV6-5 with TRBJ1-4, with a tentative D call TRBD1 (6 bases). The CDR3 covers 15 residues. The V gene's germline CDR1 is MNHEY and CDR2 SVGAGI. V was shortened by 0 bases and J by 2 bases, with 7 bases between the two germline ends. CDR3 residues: CASSYSTGTNEKLFF. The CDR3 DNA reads TGTGCCAGCAGTTACTCCACAGGGACTAATGAAAAACTGTTTTTT.

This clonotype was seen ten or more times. The CDR3: CASSADRGGGYTF. Here the CDR3 DNA reads TGTGCCAGCAGCGCCGACAGGGGAGGTGGCTACACCTTC. The V gene is TRBV25-1, the J gene TRBJ1-2; the match to TRBD1 covers 8 bases. The CDR3 loop spans 13 amino acids. Losses at the gene ends were 6 bases for V and 7 bases for J; bases not matched to a gene: 7. Germline lookup yields CDR1 MGHDK and CDR2 SYGVNS.

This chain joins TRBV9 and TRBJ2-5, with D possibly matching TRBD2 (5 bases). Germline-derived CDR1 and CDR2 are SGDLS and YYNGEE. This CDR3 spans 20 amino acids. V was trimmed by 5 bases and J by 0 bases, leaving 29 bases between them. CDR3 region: CASSGRLGSTGEPYQETQYF. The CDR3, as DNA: TGTGCCAGCAGTGGACGGTTGGGGTCCACCGGGGAGCCGTACCAAGAGACCCAGTACTTC.

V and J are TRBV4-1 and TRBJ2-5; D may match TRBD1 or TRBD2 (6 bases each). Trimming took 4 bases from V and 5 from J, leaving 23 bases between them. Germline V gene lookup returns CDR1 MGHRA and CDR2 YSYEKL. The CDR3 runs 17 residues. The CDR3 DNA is TGCGCCAGCAGCCCAAGATTAGGCTGGGGGGCGCTGGAGACCCAGTACTTC. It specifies CASSPRLGWGALETQYF.

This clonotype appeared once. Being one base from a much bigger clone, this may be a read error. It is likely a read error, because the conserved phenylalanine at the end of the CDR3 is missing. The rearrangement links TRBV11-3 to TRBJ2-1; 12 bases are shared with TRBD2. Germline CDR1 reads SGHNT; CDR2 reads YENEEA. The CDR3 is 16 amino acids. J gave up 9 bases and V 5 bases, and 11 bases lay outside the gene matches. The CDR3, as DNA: TGTGCCAGCAGCCCCCAACTAGCGGGAGGTTCCGGTGAGCAGTTCCTC. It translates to CASSPQLAGGSGEQFL.

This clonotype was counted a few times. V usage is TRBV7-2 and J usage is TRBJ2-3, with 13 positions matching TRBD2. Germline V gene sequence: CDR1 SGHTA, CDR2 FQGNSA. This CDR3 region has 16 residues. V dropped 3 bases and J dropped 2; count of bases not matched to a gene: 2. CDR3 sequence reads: CASSLGLAGTTDTQYF. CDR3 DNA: TGTGCCAGCAGCTTGGGACTAGCGGGAACCACAGATACGCAGTATTTT.

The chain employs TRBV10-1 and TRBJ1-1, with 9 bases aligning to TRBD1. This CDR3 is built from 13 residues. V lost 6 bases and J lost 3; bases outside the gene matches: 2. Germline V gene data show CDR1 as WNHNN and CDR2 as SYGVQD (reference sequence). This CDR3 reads CASRRQGDTEAFF. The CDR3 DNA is TGCGCCAGCAGGAGACAGGGGGACACTGAAGCTTTCTTT.

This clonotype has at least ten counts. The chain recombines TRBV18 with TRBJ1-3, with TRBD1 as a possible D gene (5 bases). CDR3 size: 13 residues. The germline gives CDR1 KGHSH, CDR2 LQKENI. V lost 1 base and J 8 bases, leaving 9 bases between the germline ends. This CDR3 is CASSPRRDDTIYF. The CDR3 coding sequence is TGTGCCAGCTCACCACGCAGGGATGACACCATATATTTT.

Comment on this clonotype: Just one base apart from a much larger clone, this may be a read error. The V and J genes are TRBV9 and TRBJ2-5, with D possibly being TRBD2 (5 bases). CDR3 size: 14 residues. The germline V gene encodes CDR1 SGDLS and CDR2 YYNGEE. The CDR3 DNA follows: TGTGCCAGCAGCGTAGGGTGGGGAGAAGAGACCCAGTCCTTC. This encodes CASSVGWGEETQSF.

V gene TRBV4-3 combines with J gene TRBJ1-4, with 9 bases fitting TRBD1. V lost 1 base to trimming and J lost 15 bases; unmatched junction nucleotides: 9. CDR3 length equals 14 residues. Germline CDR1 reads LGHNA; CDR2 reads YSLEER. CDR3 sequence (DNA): TGCGCCAGCAGCCAAGGAGGGGGACAGGGAGGGGTGTTTTTT. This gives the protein CASSQGGGQGGVFF.

CDR3 amino acids: CASSAVVRSGDGSSYNSPLHF. DNA of the CDR3: TGCGCCAGCAGCGCCGTCGTAAGGTCAGGAGACGGGAGCTCCTATAATTCACCCCTCCACTTT. This chain connects TRBV5-1 to TRBJ1-6; no clear D gene. The V end was cut by 4 bases, the J end by 0 bases, with 26 bases between. Germline CDR1 and CDR2: SGHRS and YFSETQ. This CDR3 is 21 amino acids long.

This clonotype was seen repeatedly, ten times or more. This CDR3 is CASSEGGQGGTTGELFF. DNA for the CDR3: TGCGCCAGCAGTGAAGGAGGACAGGGGGGGACCACCGGGGAGCTGTTTTTT. The chain is built from TRBV10-1 and TRBJ2-2; 10 bases match TRBD1. After removal of 3 bases from V and 4 bases from J, the junction contained 8 bases not matched to a gene. The germline gives CDR1 WNHNN, CDR2 SYGVQD (reference sequence). CDR3 length equals 17 residues.

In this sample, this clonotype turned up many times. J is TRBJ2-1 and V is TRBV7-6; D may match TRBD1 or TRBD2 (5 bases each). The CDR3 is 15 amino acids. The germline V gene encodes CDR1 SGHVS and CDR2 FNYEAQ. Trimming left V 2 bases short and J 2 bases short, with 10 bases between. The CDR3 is CASSLMRGAYNEQFF. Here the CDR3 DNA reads TGTGCCAGCAGCTTAATGAGGGGCGCCTACAATGAGCAGTTCTTC.

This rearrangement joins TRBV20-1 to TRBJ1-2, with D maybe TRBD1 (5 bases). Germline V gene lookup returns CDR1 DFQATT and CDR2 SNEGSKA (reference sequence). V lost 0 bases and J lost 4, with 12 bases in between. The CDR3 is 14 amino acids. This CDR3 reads CSARDHGGGYGYTF. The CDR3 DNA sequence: TGCAGTGCTAGAGATCATGGGGGTGGCTATGGCTACACCTTC.

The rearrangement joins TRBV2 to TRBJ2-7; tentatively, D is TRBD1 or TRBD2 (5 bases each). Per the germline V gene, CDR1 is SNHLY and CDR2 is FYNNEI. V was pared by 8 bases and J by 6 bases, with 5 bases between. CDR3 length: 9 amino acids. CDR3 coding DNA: TGTGCCAGCGGGACCGAGCAGTACTTC. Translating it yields CASGTEQYF.

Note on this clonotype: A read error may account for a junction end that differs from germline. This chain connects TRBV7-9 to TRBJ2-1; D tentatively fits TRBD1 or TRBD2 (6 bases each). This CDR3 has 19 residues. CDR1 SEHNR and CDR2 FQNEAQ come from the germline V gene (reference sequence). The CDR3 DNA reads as TGTGCCAGCAGCACAAATAAGGGGGACGCGGGGAGCTCCCACAATGAGCAGTTCTTC. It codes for CASSTNKGDAGSSHNEQFF.

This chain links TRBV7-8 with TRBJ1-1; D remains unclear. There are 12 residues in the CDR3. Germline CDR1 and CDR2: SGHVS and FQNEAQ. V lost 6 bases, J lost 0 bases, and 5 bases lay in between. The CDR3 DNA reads TGTGCCAGCAGTGCGGTGAACACTGAAGCTTTCTTT. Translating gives CASSAVNTEAFF. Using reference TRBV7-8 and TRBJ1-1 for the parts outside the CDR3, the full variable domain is GAGVSQSPRYKVAKRGQDVALRCDPISGHVSLFWYQQALGQGPEFLTYFQNEAQLDKSGLPSDRFFAERPEGSVSTLKIQRTQQEDSAVYLCASSAVNTEAFFGQGTRLTVV.

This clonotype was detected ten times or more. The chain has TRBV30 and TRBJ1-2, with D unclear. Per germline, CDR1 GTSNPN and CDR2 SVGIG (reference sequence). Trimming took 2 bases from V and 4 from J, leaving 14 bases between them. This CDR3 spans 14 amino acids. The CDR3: CAWSPFQSIYGYTF. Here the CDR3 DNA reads TGTGCCTGGAGTCCGTTTCAGTCGATCTATGGCTACACCTTC.

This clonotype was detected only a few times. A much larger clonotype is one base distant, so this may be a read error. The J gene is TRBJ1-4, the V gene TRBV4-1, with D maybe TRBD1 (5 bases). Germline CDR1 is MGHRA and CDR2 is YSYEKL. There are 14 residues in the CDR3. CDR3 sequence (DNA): TGCGCCAGCAGCCAAGACAGGGAGGAAGAAAGACTGTTTTTT. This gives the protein CASSQDREEERLFF.

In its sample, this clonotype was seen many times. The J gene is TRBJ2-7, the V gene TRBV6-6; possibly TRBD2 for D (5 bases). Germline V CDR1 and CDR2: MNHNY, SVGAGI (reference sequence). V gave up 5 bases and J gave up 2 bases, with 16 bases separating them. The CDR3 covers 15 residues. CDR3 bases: TGTGCCAGCAGTAGCGGTCTCGCTCCCCCCTACGAGCAGTACTTC. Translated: CASSSGLAPPYEQYF.

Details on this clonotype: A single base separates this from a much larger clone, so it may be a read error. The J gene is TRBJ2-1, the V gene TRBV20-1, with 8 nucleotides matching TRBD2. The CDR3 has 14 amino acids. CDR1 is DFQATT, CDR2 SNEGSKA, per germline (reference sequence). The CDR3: CSARLGGRYTEQFF. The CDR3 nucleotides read TGCAGTGCTAGGCTCGGCGGGAGGTACACTGAGCAGTTCTTC.

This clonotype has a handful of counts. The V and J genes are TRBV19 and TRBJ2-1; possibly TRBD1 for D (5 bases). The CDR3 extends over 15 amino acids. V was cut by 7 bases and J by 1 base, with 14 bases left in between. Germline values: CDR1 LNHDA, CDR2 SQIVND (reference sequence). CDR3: CASKRAGSSYNEQFF. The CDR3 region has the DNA TGTGCCAGTAAAAGGGCAGGGTCGTCCTACAATGAGCAGTTCTTC.

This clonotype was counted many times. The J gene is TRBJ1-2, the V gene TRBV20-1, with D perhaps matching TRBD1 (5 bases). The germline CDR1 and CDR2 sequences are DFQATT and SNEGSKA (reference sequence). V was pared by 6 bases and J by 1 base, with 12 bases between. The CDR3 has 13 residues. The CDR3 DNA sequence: TGCAGTGCCACACAGGCCGTTAACTATGGCTACACCTTC. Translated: CSATQAVNYGYTF.

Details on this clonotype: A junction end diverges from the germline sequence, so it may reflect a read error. CDR3 sequence reads: CAGSQERAAGVGFF. The DNA for the CDR3 is TGTGCCGGCAGCCAAGAAAGGGCCGCAGGGGTCGGGTTCTTC. The chain combines TRBV4-2 with TRBJ2-1, with a possible D match to TRBD1 (6 bases). Germline CDR1 LGHNA, CDR2 YNFKEQ. The CDR3 is 14 residues long.

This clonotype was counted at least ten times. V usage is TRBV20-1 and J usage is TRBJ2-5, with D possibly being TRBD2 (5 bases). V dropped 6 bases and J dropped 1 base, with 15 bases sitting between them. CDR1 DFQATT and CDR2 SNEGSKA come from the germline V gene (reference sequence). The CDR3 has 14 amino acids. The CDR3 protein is CSAYAPRGQETQYF. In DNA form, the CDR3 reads TGCAGTGCGTACGCGCCCCGGGGCCAAGAGACCCAGTACTTC.